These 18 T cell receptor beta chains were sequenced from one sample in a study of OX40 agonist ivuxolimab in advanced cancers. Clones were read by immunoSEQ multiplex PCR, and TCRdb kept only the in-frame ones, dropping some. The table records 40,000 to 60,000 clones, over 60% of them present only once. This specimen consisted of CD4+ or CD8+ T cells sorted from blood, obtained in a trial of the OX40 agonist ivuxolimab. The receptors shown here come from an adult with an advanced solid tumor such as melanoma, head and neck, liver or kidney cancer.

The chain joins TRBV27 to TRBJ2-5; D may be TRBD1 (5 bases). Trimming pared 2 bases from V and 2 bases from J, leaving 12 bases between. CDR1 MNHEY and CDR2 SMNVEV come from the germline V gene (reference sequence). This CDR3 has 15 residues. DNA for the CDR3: TGTGCCAGCAGTTTAGAGTGGACAAGACAAGAGACCCAGTACTTC. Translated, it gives CASSLEWTRQETQYF.

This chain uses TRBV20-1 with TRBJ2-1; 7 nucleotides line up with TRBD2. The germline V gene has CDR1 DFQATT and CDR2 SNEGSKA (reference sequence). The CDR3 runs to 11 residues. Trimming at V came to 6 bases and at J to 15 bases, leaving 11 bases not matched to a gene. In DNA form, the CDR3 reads TGCAGTGCGCAGACGGGGACTATCCCGTTCTTC. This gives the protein CSAQTGTIPFF.

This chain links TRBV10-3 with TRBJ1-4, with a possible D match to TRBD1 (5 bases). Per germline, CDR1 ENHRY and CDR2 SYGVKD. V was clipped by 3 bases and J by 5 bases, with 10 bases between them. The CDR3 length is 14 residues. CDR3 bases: TGTGCCATCAGTGATGGGGGAGGCAATGAAAAACTGTTTTTT. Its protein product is CAISDGGGNEKLFF.

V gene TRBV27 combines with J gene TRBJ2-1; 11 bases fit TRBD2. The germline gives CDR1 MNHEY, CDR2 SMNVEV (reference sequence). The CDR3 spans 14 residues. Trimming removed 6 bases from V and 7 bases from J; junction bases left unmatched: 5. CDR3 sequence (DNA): TGTGCCAGCAGGCTAGCGGGAGGCGTAAATGAGCAGTTCTTC. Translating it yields CASRLAGGVNEQFF.

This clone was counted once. CDR3 sequence reads: CASSERGPSGYGYTF. The CDR3 nucleotides are TGTGCCAGCAGCGAGCGGGGGCCTTCGGGCTATGGCTACACCTTC. The V gene is TRBV7-2, the J gene TRBJ1-2; D might be TRBD1 (6 bases). The CDR3 has 15 residues. Between the trimmed V and J ends, which lost 5 bases and 4 bases, there was a span of 17 bases. Germline V CDR1 and CDR2: SGHTA, FQGNSA.

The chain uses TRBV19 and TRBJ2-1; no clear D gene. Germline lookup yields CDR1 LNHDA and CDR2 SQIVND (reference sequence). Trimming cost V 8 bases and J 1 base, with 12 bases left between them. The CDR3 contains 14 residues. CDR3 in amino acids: CASRLPGSYNEQFF. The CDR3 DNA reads TGTGCCAGTCGACTTCCCGGGTCCTACAATGAGCAGTTCTTC.

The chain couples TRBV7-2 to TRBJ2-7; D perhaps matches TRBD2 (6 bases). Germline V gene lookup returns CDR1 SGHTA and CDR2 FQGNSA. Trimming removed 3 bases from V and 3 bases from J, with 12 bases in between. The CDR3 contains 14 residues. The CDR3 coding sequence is TGTGCCAGCAGCTTCCGGGAGAGGGGCTACGAGCAGTACTTC. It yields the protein CASSFRERGYEQYF.

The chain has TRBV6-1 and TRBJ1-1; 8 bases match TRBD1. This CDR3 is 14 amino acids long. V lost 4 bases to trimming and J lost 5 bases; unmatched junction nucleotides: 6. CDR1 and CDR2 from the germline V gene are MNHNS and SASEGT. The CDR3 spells CASSAGQGGTEAFF. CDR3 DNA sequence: TGTGCCAGCAGTGCAGGACAGGGAGGGACTGAAGCTTTCTTT.

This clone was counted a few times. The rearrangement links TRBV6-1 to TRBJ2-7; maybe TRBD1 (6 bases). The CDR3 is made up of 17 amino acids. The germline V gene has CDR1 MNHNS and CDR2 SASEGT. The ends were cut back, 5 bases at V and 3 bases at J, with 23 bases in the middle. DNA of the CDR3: TGTGCCAGCAGTCAAGGCCTCACAGGGTGGGGATTCTACGAGCAGTACTTC. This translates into CASSQGLTGWGFYEQYF.

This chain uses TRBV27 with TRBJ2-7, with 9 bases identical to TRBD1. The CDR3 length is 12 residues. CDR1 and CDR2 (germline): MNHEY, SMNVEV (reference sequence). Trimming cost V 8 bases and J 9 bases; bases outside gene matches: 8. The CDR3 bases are TGTGCCAGCCTAAGGACAGGGGCGGGGCAGTACTTC. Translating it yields CASLRTGAGQYF.

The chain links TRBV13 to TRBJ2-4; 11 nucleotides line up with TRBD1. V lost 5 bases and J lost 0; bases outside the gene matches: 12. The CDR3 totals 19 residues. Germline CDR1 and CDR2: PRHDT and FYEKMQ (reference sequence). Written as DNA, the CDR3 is TGTGCCAGCAGCCCAAGGACAGGGGGCCCGGTGATAGCCAAAAACATTCAGTACTTC. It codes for CASSPRTGGPVIAKNIQYF.

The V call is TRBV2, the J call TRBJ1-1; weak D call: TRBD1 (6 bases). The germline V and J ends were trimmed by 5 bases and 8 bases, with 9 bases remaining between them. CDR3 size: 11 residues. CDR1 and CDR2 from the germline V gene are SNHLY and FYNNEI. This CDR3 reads CASSQGGEAFF. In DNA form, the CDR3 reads TGTGCCAGCAGTCAAGGGGGAGAAGCTTTCTTT.

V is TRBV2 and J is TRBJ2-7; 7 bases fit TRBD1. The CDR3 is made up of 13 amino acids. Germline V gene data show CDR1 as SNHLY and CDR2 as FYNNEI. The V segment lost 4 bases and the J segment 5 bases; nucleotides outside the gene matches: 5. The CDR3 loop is CASSGGTGDEQYF. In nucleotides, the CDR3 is TGTGCCAGCAGTGGGGGAACAGGGGACGAGCAGTACTTC.

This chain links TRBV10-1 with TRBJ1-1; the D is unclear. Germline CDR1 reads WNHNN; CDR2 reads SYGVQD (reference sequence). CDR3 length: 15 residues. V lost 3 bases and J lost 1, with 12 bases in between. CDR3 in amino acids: CASSELRGRNTEAFF. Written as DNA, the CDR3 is TGCGCCAGCAGTGAACTTCGAGGGAGGAACACTGAAGCTTTCTTT.

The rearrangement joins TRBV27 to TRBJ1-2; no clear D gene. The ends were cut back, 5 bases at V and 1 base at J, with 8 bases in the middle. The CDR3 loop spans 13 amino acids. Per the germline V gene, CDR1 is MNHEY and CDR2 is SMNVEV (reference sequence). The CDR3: CASSDRGNYGYTF. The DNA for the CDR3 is TGTGCCAGCAGTGACCGTGGTAACTATGGCTACACCTTC.

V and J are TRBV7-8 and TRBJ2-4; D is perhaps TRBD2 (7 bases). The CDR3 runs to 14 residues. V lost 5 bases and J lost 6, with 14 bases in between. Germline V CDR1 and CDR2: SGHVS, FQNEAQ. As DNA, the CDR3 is TGTGCCAGCAGCCCCCGGGGGGCCGTAAACATTCAGTACTTC. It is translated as CASSPRGAVNIQYF.

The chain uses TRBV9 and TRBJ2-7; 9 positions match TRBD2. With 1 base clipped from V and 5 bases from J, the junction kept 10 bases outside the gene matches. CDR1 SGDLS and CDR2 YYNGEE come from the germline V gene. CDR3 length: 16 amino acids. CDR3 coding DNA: TGTGCCAGCAGCGTACTGCCGGGACTAGCTTCCAACGAGCAGTACTTC. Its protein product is CASSVLPGLASNEQYF.

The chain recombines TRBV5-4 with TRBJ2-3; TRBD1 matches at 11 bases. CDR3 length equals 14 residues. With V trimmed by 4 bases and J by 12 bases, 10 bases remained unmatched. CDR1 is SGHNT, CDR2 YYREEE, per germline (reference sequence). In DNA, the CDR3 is TGTGCCAGCAGCCCACCGGACAGGGGGCGCATCCAGTATTTT. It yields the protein CASSPPDRGRIQYF.